The next 20 T cell receptor beta chains were all read from a single sample in a study of T cell responses to AZD1222 COVID-19 vaccine. TCRdb's table, derived via immunoSEQ multiplex PCR, lists solely in-frame clones and lacks some. The sample includes some 200,000 clones, 90% to 95% of them seen just once. Here the sequenced sample was peripheral blood, taken 28 days after the second dose of the MenACWY control vaccine. The source is an adult who received the MenACWY meningococcal vaccine as a control.

CDR3 coding DNA: TGTGCCAGCAGCCAAGAGGGACTATCAGATACGCAGTATTTT. Translating it yields CASSQEGLSDTQYF. The chain employs TRBV3-1 (or the pseudogene TRBV3-2) and TRBJ2-3; 7 bases align to TRBD2. The CDR3 length is 14 residues. Germline V gene sequence: CDR1 LGHDT, CDR2 YNNKEL (reference sequence). V dropped 0 bases and J dropped 4; count of bases not matched to a gene: 1.

The rearrangement joins TRBV6-5 to TRBJ1-6; tentative D call: TRBD1 (5 bases). The CDR3 contains 13 residues. The V gene's germline CDR1 is MNHEY and CDR2 SVGAGI. Deletions cut 8 bases from V and 9 bases from J, with 14 bases between. The CDR3 bases are TGTGCCAGCCGGGGGATCTTAATTTCACCCCTCCACTTT. It specifies CASRGILISPLHF.

The rearrangement joins TRBV9 to TRBJ1-2; D is possibly TRBD1 (5 bases). Trimming took 0 bases from V and 4 from J, leaving 13 bases between them. Germline CDR1 reads SGDLS; CDR2 reads YYNGEE. CDR3 length equals 15 residues. In nucleotides, the CDR3 is TGTGCCAGCAGCGTAGCCTGGGGGGGAGCCTATGGCTACACCTTC. It codes for CASSVAWGGAYGYTF.

The chain joins TRBV9 to TRBJ1-5, with 10 bases aligning to TRBD1. V trimming: 4 bases; J trimming: 6 bases; junction bases outside the gene matches: 10. Germline values: CDR1 SGDLS, CDR2 YYNGEE. This CDR3 spans 16 amino acids. CDR3 bases: TGTGCCAGCAGCCCGGGACCAGGACAGGGGGTTCAGCCCCAGCATTTT. It yields the protein CASSPGPGQGVQPQHF.

This chain uses TRBV3-1 (or the pseudogene TRBV3-2) with TRBJ1-2, with a possible D match to TRBD1 (5 bases). The CDR3 extends over 14 amino acids. V shed 0 bases and J shed 5 bases, with 10 bases lying between them. In germline, CDR1 is LGHDT, CDR2 YNNKEL (reference sequence). The CDR3 DNA reads TGTGCCAGCAGCCAAGACCTGGGGGGTTATGGCTACACCTTC. It codes for CASSQDLGGYGYTF.

The chain uses TRBV4-3 and TRBJ2-7; D remains unclear. Trimming left V 3 bases short and J 2 bases short, with 17 bases between. The CDR3 loop spans 16 amino acids. Looked up from germline, CDR1 is LGHNA and CDR2 is YSLEER. CDR3 nucleotides: TGCGCCAGCAGCCACGCGGCGGCAGTAGTTCCCTACGAGCAGTACTTC. Protein: CASSHAAAVVPYEQYF.

The chain links TRBV19 to TRBJ1-5, with 7 bases identical to TRBD1. V shed 5 bases, J shed 2 bases, and the junction held 6 bases outside the gene matches. The germline gives CDR1 LNHDA, CDR2 SQIVND (reference sequence). This CDR3 is 15 amino acids long. The CDR3 region has the DNA TGTGCCAGTAGTTCAGGGGGAATGGGCAATCAGCCCCAGCATTTT. It specifies CASSSGGMGNQPQHF. The full variable domain, with the rest looked up from reference TRBV19 and TRBJ1-5, is DGGITQSPKYLFRKEGQNVTLSCEQNLNHDAMYWYRQDPGQGLRLIYYSQIVNDFQKGDIAEGYSVSREKKESFPLTVTSAQKNPTAFYLCASSSGGMGNQPQHFGDGTRLSIL.

The chain carries TRBV14 and TRBJ2-7; TRBD1 agrees at 10 bases. This CDR3 spans 14 amino acids. Germline CDR1 is SGHDN and CDR2 is FVKESK. J gave up 6 bases and V 5 bases, and 7 bases lay outside the gene matches. The CDR3 reads CASSTRDRGSEQYF. The CDR3 DNA reads as TGTGCCAGCAGCACCCGGGACAGGGGTTCCGAGCAGTACTTC.

The J gene is TRBJ2-3, the V gene TRBV19; TRBD1 agrees at 8 bases. Germline CDR1 is LNHDA and CDR2 is SQIVND (reference sequence). V lost 1 base to trimming and J lost 2 bases; unmatched junction nucleotides: 5. The CDR3 covers 16 residues. The CDR3 spells CASSIARQGSTDTQYF. In DNA, the CDR3 is TGTGCCAGTAGTATAGCCCGACAGGGGTCCACAGATACGCAGTATTTT. Supplemented by reference TRBV19 and TRBJ2-3, the full variable domain reads DGGITQSPKYLFRKEGQNVTLSCEQNLNHDAMYWYRQDPGQGLRLIYYSQIVNDFQKGDIAEGYSVSREKKESFPLTVTSAQKNPTAFYLCASSIARQGSTDTQYFGPGTRLTVL.

The CDR3 DNA follows: TGTGCCAGCAGTAGTGACAGGGCCTACGAGCAGTACTTC. Its translation: CASSSDRAYEQYF. The gene calls are TRBV13 and TRBJ2-7; 7 nucleotides align to TRBD1. Losses at the gene ends were 6 bases for V and 2 bases for J; bases not matched to a gene: 4. Germline loops: CDR1 PRHDT, CDR2 FYEKMQ (reference sequence). The CDR3 spans 13 residues.

The V gene is TRBV5-5, the J gene TRBJ2-7, with D maybe TRBD1 (5 bases). With 0 bases removed from V and 5 bases from J, the gap between germline ends came to 12 bases. Germline V gene lookup returns CDR1 SGHKS and CDR2 YYEKEE (reference sequence). CDR3 length equals 14 residues. DNA for the CDR3: TGTGCCAGCAGCTTGGCCGACAGTATAGACGAGCAGTACTTC. This sequence encodes CASSLADSIDEQYF. Complete variable domain (other parts from reference TRBV5-5 and TRBJ2-7): DAGVTQSPTHLIKTRGQQVTLRCSPISGHKSVSWYQQVLGQGPQFIFQYYEKEERGRGNFPDRFSARQFPNYSSELNVNALLLGDSALYLCASSLADSIDEQYFGPGTRLTVT.

This chain connects TRBV21-1 to TRBJ2-1; the D call TRBD2 from the table was never checked on the DNA. TRBV21-1 is tagged as a pseudogene. This CDR3 is 19 amino acids long. CDR3 nucleotides: TGTGCCAGCAGCAAAGGGTCGGTGACTAGTCCGTGTTCCTACAATGAGCAGTTCTTC. This codes for CASSKGSVTSPCSYNEQFF.

The CDR3 DNA is TGTGCCAGCAGTGCGGATCAGCCCCAGCATTTT. Its protein is CASSADQPQHF. This chain links TRBV2 with TRBJ1-5; D uncertain. Trimming cost V 4 bases and J 5 bases, with 3 bases left between them. Germline V gene data show CDR1 as SNHLY and CDR2 as FYNNEI. The CDR3 length is 11 residues.

The chain uses TRBV24-1 and TRBJ1-2; D remains ambiguous. Per germline, CDR1 KGHDR and CDR2 SFDVKD. The CDR3 sequence is 14 residues long. Trimming removed 5 bases at V and 1 base at J, with 10 bases between. The CDR3 DNA reads as TGTGCCACCAGTGGTTCCGGGGATAACTATGGCTACACCTTC. Its protein is CATSGSGDNYGYTF.

V and J are TRBV18 and TRBJ2-1; D uncertain. V was pared by 0 bases and J by 6 bases, with 18 bases between. Germline V gives CDR1 KGHSH, CDR2 LQKENI. CDR3 size: 17 residues. CDR3 DNA sequence: TGTGCCAGCTCACCACCGCCGAGTCAAACTGTTGGCAATGAGCAGTTCTTC. Amino acids: CASSPPPSQTVGNEQFF.

The J gene is TRBJ2-1, the V gene TRBV28; 9 bases map to TRBD2. With 3 bases clipped from V and 9 bases from J, the junction kept 15 bases outside the gene matches. Germline values: CDR1 MDHEN, CDR2 SYDVKM. The CDR3 loop spans 17 amino acids. The CDR3 here is CASSFRGPSGNGGEQFF. The DNA of the CDR3 is TGTGCCAGCAGTTTCCGCGGGCCTAGCGGGAACGGCGGTGAGCAGTTCTTC.

This sequence joins TRBV28 and TRBJ2-1, with 11 positions matching TRBD2. The CDR3 is 17 amino acids. V dropped 1 base and J dropped 14; count of bases not matched to a gene: 16. Looked up from germline, CDR1 is MDHEN and CDR2 is SYDVKM. The chain's CDR3 is CASSLLVPGLAALGEFF. In DNA, the CDR3 is TGTGCCAGCAGTTTATTAGTCCCGGGACTAGCGGCACTGGGGGAGTTCTTC.

V is TRBV3-1 (or the pseudogene TRBV3-2) and J is TRBJ1-6; D perhaps matches TRBD1 (5 bases). The ends were cut back, 0 bases at V and 8 bases at J, with 11 bases in the middle. The germline V gene has CDR1 LGHDT and CDR2 YNNKEL (reference sequence). The CDR3 is 15 amino acids. The CDR3 DNA follows: TGTGCCAGCAGCCAAGATACGGGGGGGGATTCACCCCTCCACTTT. Protein product: CASSQDTGGDSPLHF.

This clone was recorded once. This sequence joins TRBV5-1 and TRBJ2-1; D might be TRBD1 or TRBD2, each matching 6 bases. Trimming cost V 4 bases and J 2 bases, with 16 bases left between them. The length of the CDR3 is 16 residues. Germline lookup yields CDR1 SGHRS and CDR2 YFSETQ. The CDR3 is CASSGGGGTPYNEQFF. The CDR3, as DNA: TGCGCCAGCAGCGGAGGGGGTGGGACTCCCTACAATGAGCAGTTCTTC.

The chain links TRBV30 to TRBJ2-7; D call uncertain. This CDR3 has 12 residues. V was clipped by 0 bases and J by 4 bases, with 7 bases between them. CDR1 GTSNPN and CDR2 SVGIG come from the germline V gene (reference sequence). CDR3 in amino acids: CAWSVVTYEQYF. The CDR3 bases are TGTGCCTGGAGTGTAGTCACATACGAGCAGTACTTC. Full variable domain (rest looked up from reference TRBV30 and TRBJ2-7): SQTIHQWPATLVQPVGSPLSLECTVEGTSNPNLYWYRQAAGRGLQLLFYSVGIGQISSEVPQNLSASRPQDRQFILSSKKLLLSDSGFYLCAWSVVTYEQYFGPGTRLTVT.